A selection of T cell receptor beta chains follows, all from one sample in a study of blood T cell repertoires in COVID-19. The method was immunoSEQ multiplex PCR; TCRdb's version includes in-frame clones alone and lacks a portion of them. This table holds more than 110,000 clones, 78% found once. The sequencing sample was made of PBMCs or T cells enriched from blood (not recorded which). These receptors all come from a woman aged 45-65 years who had recovered from COVID-19. Each CDR3 is given with its conserved first and last residue. A D gene is named only where the DNA matches it firmly. Clone sizes are given selectively: once, few, many, or a class where the clone is expanded.

>-|TRBV27|TRBD1|TRBJ2-1
CASSPNGQGAANEQFF
TGTGCCAGCAGTCCTAACGGACAGGGAGCAGCAAATGAGCAGTTCTTC
>-|TRBV6-5|-|TRBJ2-2
CASIPGDTGELFF
TGTGCCAGCATCCCGGGGGACACCGGGGAGCTGTTTTTT
>-|TRBV24-1|TRBD1|TRBJ2-7
CATTPGQDREQYF
TGTGCCACCACGCCGGGACAGGATCGCGAGCAGTACTTC
>-|TRBV2|-|TRBJ1-2
CASGAATYGYTF
TGTGCCAGCGGGGCAGCGACTTATGGCTACACCTTC
>-|TRBV29-1|TRBD1|TRBJ1-2
CSVEPQGVNGYTF
TGCAGCGTTGAACCACAGGGGGTAAATGGCTACACCTTC
>-|TRBV28|TRBD1|TRBJ1-6
CASSSASTGSALHF
TGTGCCAGCAGTTCCGCATCGACAGGGTCCGCTCTCCACTTT
>once|TRBV10-1|-|TRBJ2-2
CASSGGTLNTGELFF
TGCGCCAGCAGTGGGGGGACACTGAACACCGGGGAGCTGTTTTTT
>-|TRBV28|TRBD1|TRBJ1-2
CASSLTGANYGYTF
TGTGCCAGCAGTTTGACAGGGGCTAACTATGGCTACACCTTC
>-|TRBV7-8|TRBD2|TRBJ2-1
CASRLTSVRNEQFF
TGTGCCAGCAGGCTGACTAGCGTCCGCAATGAGCAGTTCTTC
>-|TRBV2|TRBD2|TRBJ2-1
CASRLAGGPGDNEQFF
TGTGCCAGCAGACTAGCGGGGGGGCCCGGGGACAATGAGCAGTTCTTC
>-|TRBV5-6|-|TRBJ1-6
CASSPVGQGNSPLHF
TGTGCCAGCAGCCCCGTGGGGCAGGGGAATTCACCCCTCCACTTT
>-|TRBV6-4|-|TRBJ1-5
CASRPPDRPYSNQPQHF
TGTGCCAGCAGGCCTCCCGACAGGCCTTATAGCAATCAGCCCCAGCATTTT
>-|TRBV6-5|-|TRBJ1-4
CASSYSSRTNEKLFF
TGTGCCAGCAGTTACTCAAGCCGAACTAATGAAAAACTGTTTTTT
>once|TRBV28|-|TRBJ1-2
CATLMAGNYGYTF
TGTGCCACCCTAATGGCAGGGAACTATGGCTACACCTTC
>-|TRBV6-5|TRBD2|TRBJ2-7
CASTLSGGDSYEQYF
TGTGCCAGCACCCTTAGCGGGGGGGACTCCTACGAGCAGTACTTC
>-|TRBV6-5|-|TRBJ1-3
CASTDQGGNTIYF
TGTGCCAGCACCGACCAGGGAGGAAACACCATATATTTT
>medium-sized|TRBV5-1|-|TRBJ1-1
CASSFGQMNTEAFF
TGCGCCAGCAGCTTCGGACAGATGAACACTGAAGCTTTCTTT
>-|TRBV2|TRBD1|TRBJ1-3
CASCDRAGNTIYF
TGTGCCAGCTGTGACAGGGCTGGAAACACCATATATTTT
>-|TRBV24-1|-|TRBJ2-5
CATSGQNQETQYF
TGTGCCACCAGTGGCCAGAACCAAGAGACCCAGTACTTC
>-|TRBV10-2|TRBD2|TRBJ2-2
CASKSGAAGELFF
TGCGCCAGCAAGAGCGGGGCTGCGGGGGAGCTGTTTTTT
>once|TRBV9|TRBD1|TRBJ1-2
CASSVNRGPPYGYTF
TGTGCCAGCAGCGTGAACAGGGGGCCACCCTATGGCTACACCTTC
>-|TRBV10-2|-|TRBJ1-2
CASSESSGNGYTF
TGCGCCAGCAGTGAGTCTTCCGGGAACGGCTACACCTTC
>few|TRBV10-3|TRBD1|TRBJ1-2
CAISATGVNYGYTF
TGTGCCATCAGTGCGACAGGGGTCAACTATGGCTACACCTTC
>-|TRBV10-3|TRBD1|TRBJ1-3
CASQAGQTILSGNTIYF
TGTGCATCCCAGGCGGGACAGACGATTCTCTCTGGAAACACCATATATTTT
>-|TRBV12-3/TRBV12-4|TRBD1|TRBJ1-1
CASSSLWDRGAFF
TGTGCCAGCAGTTCTCTCTGGGACAGAGGAGCTTTCTTT
>few|TRBV19|-|TRBJ1-3
CAVEAVSGNTIYF
TGTGCCGTTGAAGCGGTCTCTGGAAACACCATATATTTT
>-|TRBV18|TRBD1|TRBJ1-1
CASSRDRGRLNTEAFF
TGTGCCAGCTCCAGGGACAGGGGGCGGCTGAACACTGAAGCTTTCTTT
>-|TRBV5-1|-|TRBJ2-1
CASSSIRRRVGYNEQFF
TGCGCCAGCAGCTCTATCCGACGACGGGTTGGCTACAATGAGCAGTTCTTC
>-|TRBV7-8|-|TRBJ1-2
CASSLAGGNYGYTF
TGTGCCAGCAGCTTAGCAGGGGGTAACTATGGCTACACCTTC
>-|TRBV27|-|TRBJ1-2
CASSSGHPYGYTF
TGTGCCAGCAGTTCCGGACACCCCTATGGCTACACCTTC
>-|TRBV5-8|-|TRBJ2-1
CASSGGQWRVNEQFF
TGTGCCAGCAGCGGCGGACAATGGAGGGTGAATGAGCAGTTCTTC
>-|TRBV2|TRBD2|TRBJ2-3
CASRALAGATDTQYF
TGTGCCAGCAGGGCGCTAGCGGGGGCCACAGATACGCAGTATTTT
>-|TRBV5-1|TRBD2|TRBJ2-3
CASSLEGTSEVDTQYF
TGCGCCAGCAGCTTGGAAGGGACTAGCGAGGTAGATACGCAGTATTTT
>-|TRBV27|-|TRBJ1-5
CASSFERGGQPQHF
TGTGCCAGCAGTTTTGAGAGAGGTGGTCAGCCCCAGCATTTT
>-|TRBV2|TRBD1|TRBJ1-5
CASSGNRGSYQPQHF
TGTGCCAGCAGCGGGAACAGGGGGTCTTATCAGCCCCAGCATTTT
>-|TRBV19|TRBD2|TRBJ2-1
CASSIIGGGSDEQFF
TGTGCCAGTAGTATTATTGGCGGGGGGAGCGATGAGCAGTTCTTC
>-|TRBV5-6|-|TRBJ1-1
CASSALSNTEAFF
TGTGCCAGCAGTGCGCTTTCGAACACTGAAGCTTTCTTT
>-|TRBV28|TRBD1|TRBJ1-6
CASASGGISYNSPLHF
TGTGCCAGCGCCTCAGGGGGAATCTCCTATAATTCACCCCTCCACTTT
>-|TRBV24-1|TRBD1|TRBJ1-4
CATGQQGQGNEKLFF
TGTGCCACCGGACAACAGGGACAGGGAAACGAAAAACTGTTTTTT
>-|TRBV5-1|-|TRBJ2-6
CASSLLGAGANVLTF
TGCGCCAGCAGCTTGCTAGGGGCTGGGGCCAACGTCCTGACTTTC
>many|TRBV6-5|-|TRBJ2-2
CALRTALAGELFF
TGTGCCTTGCGGACAGCCCTGGCCGGGGAGCTGTTTTTT
>-|TRBV7-6|-|TRBJ2-2
CASSLPGVNTGELFF
TGTGCCAGCAGCTTACCGGGGGTAAACACCGGGGAGCTGTTTTTT
>-|TRBV29-1|-|TRBJ1-1
CSFEVGAEAFF
TGCAGCTTCGAAGTCGGTGCTGAAGCTTTCTTT
>-|TRBV11-2|TRBD1|TRBJ1-2
CASSLAGQVYTF
TGTGCCAGCAGCTTGGCGGGACAGGTCTACACCTTC
>-|TRBV29-1|TRBD2|TRBJ2-6
CSVSTSGGASGANVLTF
TGCAGCGTTTCGACTAGCGGGGGGGCCTCTGGGGCCAACGTCCTGACTTTC
>-|TRBV4-2|-|TRBJ2-1
CASSQEPGSSYNEQFF
TGTGCCAGCAGCCAAGAACCTGGGAGCTCCTACAATGAGCAGTTCTTC
>-|TRBV18|TRBD1|TRBJ1-2
CASSPATGSGYTF
TGTGCCAGCTCACCAGCGACAGGGTCCGGCTACACCTTC
>-|TRBV3-1/TRBV3-2|-|TRBJ1-1
CASSAFTTVNTEAFF
TGTGCCAGCAGCGCGTTTACGACAGTAAACACTGAAGCTTTCTTT
>once|TRBV6-5|TRBD1|TRBJ2-7
CASSYPRQGKYEQYF
TGTGCCAGCAGTTACCCCCGACAGGGGAAGTACGAGCAGTACTTC
>few|TRBV9|-|TRBJ1-3
CASSVESSGNTIYF
TGTGCCAGCAGCGTCGAGAGCTCTGGAAACACCATATATTTT
>-|TRBV28|TRBD1|TRBJ1-4
CASSFQGASNEKLFF
TGTGCCAGCAGTTTTCAGGGGGCGTCTAATGAAAAACTGTTTTTT
>-|TRBV24-1|TRBD2|TRBJ2-3
CATSDLPGGSDTQYF
TGTGCCACCAGTGATTTGCCGGGGGGGTCAGATACGCAGTATTTT
>-|TRBV7-9|-|TRBJ2-5
CASSAAGSGNFQETQYF
TGTGCCAGCAGCGCCGCGGGCTCCGGGAACTTCCAAGAGACCCAGTACTTC
>-|TRBV6-5|TRBD1|TRBJ2-2
CASSYLAGQGPGELFF
TGTGCCAGCAGTTATTTGGCGGGACAGGGGCCCGGGGAGCTGTTTTTT
>-|TRBV28|-|TRBJ1-6
CASSPVSGDSPLHF
TGTGCCAGCAGTCCGGTCAGCGGCGATTCACCCCTCCACTTT